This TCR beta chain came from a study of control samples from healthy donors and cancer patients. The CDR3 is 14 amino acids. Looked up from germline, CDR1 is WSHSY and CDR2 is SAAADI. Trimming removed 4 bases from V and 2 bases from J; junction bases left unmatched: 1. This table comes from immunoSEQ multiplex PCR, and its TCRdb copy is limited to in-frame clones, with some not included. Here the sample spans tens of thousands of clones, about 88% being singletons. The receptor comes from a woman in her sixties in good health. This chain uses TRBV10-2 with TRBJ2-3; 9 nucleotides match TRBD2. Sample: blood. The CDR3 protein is CASSVAGATDTQYF. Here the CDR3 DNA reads TGCGCCAGCAGTGTAGCGGGGGCCACAGATACGCAGTATTTT.